The T cell receptor (beta chain) described here comes from a study of blood T cell repertoires in COVID-19. About the study: Both acute and convalescent COVID-19 samples were obtained from the United States, Italy and Spain. From T cells, B-cell-depleted T cells, or PBMCs came the material, which was cDNA or gDNA.

Germline V lookup: CDR1 KGHSH, CDR2 LQKENI. V was clipped by 3 bases and J by 7 bases, with 15 bases between them. CDR3 length: 15 residues. Original handling: Amplification from reference gene primers served as the basis for estimated nucleated cell counts. Sequenced by immunoSEQ multiplex PCR; TCRdb stores in-frame clones only, minus some. The V and J calls and clone size are taken from that table; D and trimming were inferred from the DNA. The table lists about 250,000 clones, roughly nine tenths of them singletons. The source is a woman aged 55-70 years who had recovered from COVID-19. Material for sequencing was peripheral blood. The genes are TRBV18 and TRBJ1-4; maybe TRBD1 (5 bases). The CDR3 loop reads CASSPGPGLGEKLFF. In nucleotides, the CDR3 is TGTGCCAGCTCACCTGGGCCAGGGCTTGGTGAAAAACTGTTTTTT. Drawing the rest from reference TRBV18 and TRBJ1-4, the complete variable domain is NAGVMQNPRHLVRRRGQEARLRCSPMKGHSHVYWYRQLPEEGLKFMVYLQKENIIDESGMPKERFSAEFPKEGPSILRIQQVVRGDSAAYFCASSPGPGLGEKLFFGSGTQLSVL.